The clone carrying this T cell receptor (beta chain) occurred a few times. Its antigen remains unidentified. This sample was included in a study of PD-L1 blockade in urothelial cancer. General study results and limits: Prediction of better survival came from below-median pretreatment blood TCR clonality.

Clones were read by immunoSEQ multiplex PCR, and TCRdb kept only the in-frame ones, dropping some. The data hold 72,000 or so clones, with around 87% observed a single time. In germline, CDR1 is SNHLY, CDR2 FYNNEI. This CDR3 is 11 amino acids long. Trimming shortened V by 6 bases and J by 6 bases, and 5 bases separated the two germline ends. Specified time point: pretreatment peripheral blood. The clonotype was recovered from a man between 60 and 75 years old with urothelial cancer. The specimen was PBMCs, collected around atezolizumab (anti-PD-L1) treatment. The gene calls are TRBV2 and TRBJ1-4, with D unresolved. The CDR3 region has the DNA TGTGCCAGCAGACGGGATGAAAAACTGTTTTTT. Encoded protein: CASRRDEKLFF.